Below are 32 T cell receptor beta chains sequenced from a single sample in a study of blood T cell repertoires in COVID-19. Sequencing was performed with immunoSEQ multiplex PCR; in TCRdb, only in-frame clones are kept and a portion is missing. The sample carries approximately 180,000 clones, roughly 85% recorded once. Sequencing was carried out using peripheral blood. These receptor sequences come from a human donor with active or convalescent COVID-19. The donor label of this sample is uncertain.

The chain carries TRBV29-1 and TRBJ1-1, with 8 nucleotides matching TRBD1. The V and J ends lost 6 bases and 6 bases, in that order; junction bases with no gene match: 12. The germline V gene encodes CDR1 SQVTM and CDR2 ANQGSEA. This CDR3 contains 14 residues. CDR3 amino acids: CSVIDRDRTPEAFF. The DNA for the CDR3 is TGCAGCGTGATCGACCGGGACAGGACGCCTGAAGCTTTCTTT. Filled out from reference TRBV29-1 and TRBJ1-1, the complete variable domain reads SAVISQKPSRDICQRGTSLTIQCQVDSQVTMMFWYRQQPGQSLTLIATANQGSEATYESGFVIDKFPISRPNLTFSTLTVSNMSPEDSSIYLCSVIDRDRTPEAFFGQGTRLTVV.

This chain connects TRBV7-9 to TRBJ2-1, with D perhaps matching TRBD2 (5 bases). This CDR3 region has 13 residues. Germline CDR1 SEHNR, CDR2 FQNEAQ (reference sequence). The germline V and J ends were trimmed by 10 bases and 0 bases, with 10 bases remaining between them. CDR3: CATRESSYNEQFF. CDR3 nucleotides: TGTGCCACCCGGGAAAGCTCCTACAATGAGCAGTTCTTC.

J is TRBJ1-1 and V is TRBV5-1; tentatively, D is TRBD1 (6 bases). CDR1 is SGHRS, CDR2 YFSETQ, per germline. The CDR3 extends over 13 amino acids. Trimming cost V 5 bases and J 0 bases, with 8 bases left between them. CDR3 region: CASRRTVNTEAFF. CDR3 DNA sequence: TGCGCCAGCAGGAGGACAGTGAACACTGAAGCTTTCTTT.

This chain links TRBV19 with TRBJ2-7; D call uncertain. The CDR3 is 14 residues long. Germline V CDR1 and CDR2: LNHDA, SQIVND (reference sequence). The V gene lost 6 bases and the J gene lost 7 bases, with 19 bases spanning the gap. DNA for the CDR3: TGTGCCAGTAGGGGCTCCTACACCGCCGGTGAGCAGTACTTC. It codes for CASRGSYTAGEQYF.

The chain uses TRBV28 and TRBJ1-4; D perhaps matches TRBD1 (5 bases). V was trimmed by 5 bases and J by 7 bases, leaving 11 bases between them. The CDR3 consists of 13 residues. Per germline, CDR1 MDHEN and CDR2 SYDVKM. CDR3 nucleotides: TGTGCCAGCAGTACCAGCAGGGTTGAAAAACTGTTTTTT. This codes for CASSTSRVEKLFF. The complete variable domain, with remaining parts taken from reference TRBV28 and TRBJ1-4, reads DVKVTQSSRYLVKRTGEKVFLECVQDMDHENMFWYRQDPGLGLRLIYFSYDVKMKEKGDIPEGYSVSREKKERFSLILESASTNQTSMYLCASSTSRVEKLFFGSGTQLSVL.

This chain joins TRBV11-3 and TRBJ1-2; no clear D. Germline V gene sequence: CDR1 SGHNT, CDR2 YENEEA. Deletions cut 5 bases from V and 6 bases from J, with 16 bases between. The CDR3 length is 14 residues. CDR3 in amino acids: CASSPREGLNGYTF. CDR3 sequence (DNA): TGTGCCAGCAGCCCTCGTGAGGGTTTGAATGGCTACACCTTC.

The chain is built from TRBV9 and TRBJ2-2; weak D call: TRBD2 (6 bases). Trimming pared 3 bases from V and 1 base from J, leaving 10 bases between. The CDR3 totals 15 residues. Germline V lookup: CDR1 SGDLS, CDR2 YYNGEE. In nucleotides, the CDR3 is TGTGCCAGCAGCGGGCGGGACTTGAACACCGGGGAGCTGTTTTTT. Translated, it gives CASSGRDLNTGELFF. The entire variable domain, with the rest obtained from reference TRBV9 and TRBJ2-2, is as follows: DSGVTQTPKHLITATGQRVTLRCSPRSGDLSVYWYQQSLDQGLQFLIQYYNGEERAKGNILERFSAQQFPDLHSELNLSSLELGDSALYFCASSGRDLNTGELFFGEGSRLTVL.

This chain joins TRBV27 and TRBJ2-1; 8 nucleotides match TRBD1. From germline, CDR1 is MNHEY and CDR2 SMNVEV (reference sequence). V was pared by 1 base and J by 6 bases, with 8 bases of the junction left unmatched. The CDR3 runs to 16 residues. DNA for the CDR3: TGTGCCAGCAGTTTATATGGCCGGACAGGGCCCAATGAGCAGTTCTTC. Amino acid sequence: CASSLYGRTGPNEQFF.

The chain uses TRBV7-2 and TRBJ2-7, with D perhaps matching TRBD1 (6 bases). Trimming took off 9 bases at V and 7 bases at J, with 13 bases between the two ends. The CDR3 spans 11 residues. Germline V gives CDR1 SGHTA, CDR2 FQGNSA. CDR3 nucleotide sequence: TGTGCCAGTGACAGCACAGGGGAGCAGTACTTC. Translating it yields CASDSTGEQYF.

This clone has a handful of counts. V and J are TRBV2 and TRBJ2-1; 9 bases line up with TRBD2. This CDR3 is 14 amino acids long. CDR1 SNHLY and CDR2 FYNNEI come from the germline V gene. V was clipped by 6 bases and J by 9 bases; unmatched bases: 9. The CDR3 sequence: CASRGTSSLLEQFF. DNA for the CDR3: TGTGCCAGCAGGGGGACTAGCTCGTTGCTTGAGCAGTTCTTC.

J is TRBJ2-7 and V is TRBV11-2, with D possibly matching TRBD2 (5 bases). The V gene lost 4 bases and the J gene lost 3 bases, with 13 bases spanning the gap. Germline CDR1 is SGHAT and CDR2 is FQNNGV. The CDR3 covers 14 residues. In DNA, the CDR3 is TGTGCCAGCAGCTCTTCCGGGGATCTCTACGAGCAGTACTTC. Translation gives CASSSSGDLYEQYF. Full variable domain (outside the CDR3, taken from reference TRBV11-2 and TRBJ2-7): EAGVAQSPRYKIIEKRQSVAFWCNPISGHATLYWYQQILGQGPKLLIQFQNNGVVDDSQLPKDRFSAERLKGVDSTLKIQPAKLEDSAVYLCASSSSGDLYEQYFGPGTRLTVT.

The CDR3 sequence: CASSNGQYNGYTF. The CDR3 region has the DNA TGTGCCAGCAGTAATGGACAGTATAATGGCTACACCTTC. The gene calls are TRBV6-5 and TRBJ1-2; D might be TRBD1 (6 bases). CDR1 is MNHEY, CDR2 SVGAGI, per germline. The CDR3 covers 13 residues. The germline V and J ends were trimmed by 5 bases and 6 bases, with 13 bases remaining between them.

The rearrangement links TRBV19 to TRBJ2-1, with 9 nucleotides matching TRBD1. Losses at the gene ends were 10 bases for V and 3 bases for J; bases not matched to a gene: 7. The V gene's germline CDR1 is LNHDA and CDR2 SQIVND (reference sequence). The CDR3 is 14 amino acids. In nucleotides, the CDR3 is TGTGCCACCACCCCGGACAGGGGCTACAATGAGCAGTTCTTC. Protein sequence: CATTPDRGYNEQFF.

The chain couples TRBV15 to TRBJ2-7; 10 bases line up with TRBD2. In germline, CDR1 is LNHNV, CDR2 YYDKDF (reference sequence). The CDR3 is 17 amino acids. V trimming: 8 bases; J trimming: 5 bases; junction bases outside the gene matches: 18. The CDR3 sequence: CATRMEAGGLRMHEQYF. CDR3 bases: TGTGCCACCCGCATGGAAGCGGGGGGGCTAAGAATGCACGAGCAGTACTTC.

Turning to this clone: In the same sample, other DNA sequences code for this CDR3. This chain's CDR3 is CASSPGLQETQYF. CDR3 in DNA: TGTGCCAGCTCACCTGGCCTCCAAGAGACCCAGTACTTC. This sequence joins TRBV18 and TRBJ2-5; no firm D call. V was clipped by 3 bases and J by 1 base, with 6 bases between them. The CDR3 runs to 13 residues. Germline V gene lookup returns CDR1 KGHSH and CDR2 LQKENI.

This clone showed up just once. V usage is TRBV15 and J usage is TRBJ1-4, with D tentatively TRBD1 (6 bases). The CDR3 runs to 16 residues. V was trimmed by 2 bases and J by 3 bases, leaving 13 bases between them. The V gene's germline CDR1 is LNHNV and CDR2 YYDKDF (reference sequence). CDR3 nucleotides: TGTGCCACCAGCAGACCAGGACAGAGCTCTAATGAAAAACTGTTTTTT. Translated, it gives CATSRPGQSSNEKLFF.

This clone was found a few times. The J gene is TRBJ1-2, the V gene TRBV19; D uncertain. The CDR3 extends over 12 amino acids. Per the germline V gene, CDR1 is LNHDA and CDR2 is SQIVND (reference sequence). Trimming removed 4 bases at V and 4 bases at J, with 7 bases between. The chain's CDR3 is CASSTQSYGYTF. As DNA, the CDR3 is TGTGCCAGTAGTACCCAATCCTATGGCTACACCTTC.

The rearrangement links TRBV27 to TRBJ2-3; the match to TRBD2 covers 10 bases. The germline V gene has CDR1 MNHEY and CDR2 SMNVEV (reference sequence). The CDR3 sequence is 15 residues long. Unmatched junction bases numbered 7, after V lost 6 bases and J lost 4 bases. In DNA, the CDR3 is TGTGCCAGCAGCAACTTAGCGGGAGGACCAGATACGCAGTATTTT. It translates to CASSNLAGGPDTQYF.

This chain links TRBV21-1 with TRBJ2-5; TRBD1 is taken as the D call from the table, unchecked against the DNA. TRBV21-1 is reported as a pseudogene. The CDR3 runs 15 residues. The CDR3 here is CASSARQKYQETQYF. The CDR3 bases are TGTGCCAGCAGCGCCCGACAGAAGTACCAAGAGACCCAGTACTTC.

The chain employs TRBV19 and TRBJ1-2; a possible D gene is TRBD1 (5 bases). CDR3 length equals 14 residues. Germline V gene data show CDR1 as LNHDA and CDR2 as SQIVND (reference sequence). The V end was cut by 0 bases, the J end by 3 bases, with 8 bases between. CDR3 DNA: TGTGCCAGTAGTATAGAGGGGCAGGACTATGGCTACACCTTC. It encodes CASSIEGQDYGYTF.

The chain is built from TRBV7-2 and TRBJ1-6; D unclear. Per the germline V gene, CDR1 is SGHTA and CDR2 is FQGNSA. Trimming removed 2 bases at V and 8 bases at J, with 10 bases between. This CDR3 region has 14 residues. CDR3 protein: CASSLRRSDSPLHF. In DNA, the CDR3 is TGTGCCAGCAGCTTACGGAGGTCGGATTCACCCCTCCACTTT.

The rearrangement uses TRBV5-1 and TRBJ2-3; 11 bases fit TRBD2. Germline CDR1 is SGHRS and CDR2 is YFSETQ. The trim removed 3 bases at V and 1 base at J, leaving 4 bases unmatched. This CDR3 has 16 amino acids. CDR3 residues: CASSSATSGGTDTQYF. CDR3 bases: TGCGCCAGCAGCTCTGCGACTAGCGGGGGCACAGATACGCAGTATTTT.

The chain recombines TRBV6-1 with TRBJ2-7; D is perhaps TRBD1 (5 bases). This CDR3 is 13 amino acids long. The V gene lost 3 bases and the J gene lost 2 bases, with 8 bases spanning the gap. CDR1 is MNHNS, CDR2 SASEGT, per germline. As DNA, the CDR3 is TGTGCCAGCAGTGACGGACACCCCTACGAGCAGTACTTC. This translates into CASSDGHPYEQYF.

The chain carries TRBV20-1 and TRBJ2-1; D is unclear. V was pared by 4 bases and J by 8 bases, with 9 bases between. The CDR3 covers 11 residues. Germline V CDR1 and CDR2: DFQATT, SNEGSKA (reference sequence). CDR3 bases: TGCAGTGCTAATTGGAGAGATGAGCAGTTCTTC. This encodes CSANWRDEQFF.

The chain employs TRBV5-1 and TRBJ2-2; 7 positions agree with TRBD2. With V trimmed by 4 bases and J by 1 base, 7 bases remained unmatched. The CDR3 sequence is 16 residues long. Germline V gives CDR1 SGHRS, CDR2 YFSETQ. As DNA, the CDR3 is TGCGCCAGCAGCCCCCTAGCGGAATGGAACACCGGGGAGCTGTTTTTT. Translated, it gives CASSPLAEWNTGELFF.

In DNA, the CDR3 is TGTGCCAGCAGTTCGCGACAGGCGAGCACAGATACGCAGTATTTT. Its protein product is CASSSRQASTDTQYF. The chain carries TRBV6-5 and TRBJ2-3; possibly TRBD1 for D (6 bases). The CDR3 loop spans 15 amino acids. V shed 4 bases and J shed 0 bases, with 11 bases lying between them. CDR1 is MNHEY and CDR2 is SVGAGI in the germline V gene.

This clone appeared a single time. The chain recombines TRBV11-2 with TRBJ1-5, with D possibly TRBD1 on 6 matching bases. CDR3 length: 13 amino acids. Germline V gene lookup returns CDR1 SGHAT and CDR2 FQNNGV. Trimming removed 5 bases at V and 4 bases at J, with 9 bases between. CDR3: CASSRQVNQPQHF. The CDR3 DNA sequence: TGTGCCAGCAGCCGACAGGTAAATCAGCCCCAGCATTTT.

Only a few counts were recorded for this clone. The chain uses TRBV27 and TRBJ2-1, with 9 bases fitting TRBD2. Germline V gene sequence: CDR1 MNHEY, CDR2 SMNVEV (reference sequence). The CDR3 sequence is 15 residues long. V was clipped by 3 bases and J by 10 bases; unmatched bases: 10. Written as DNA, the CDR3 is TGTGCCAGCAGTTTGAGCGGGAGGCTCCACAGAGAGCAGTTCTTC. Translated, it gives CASSLSGRLHREQFF.

CDR3 bases: TGCAGTGCTAGTGGGGGGGGTTCCTACAATCAGCCCCAGCATTTT. Translating it yields CSASGGGSYNQPQHF. V is TRBV20-1 and J is TRBJ1-5; D is possibly TRBD1 (5 bases). Germline loops: CDR1 DFQATT, CDR2 SNEGSKA (reference sequence). Trimming cost V 3 bases and J 3 bases, with 15 bases left between them. The CDR3 sequence is 15 residues long.

The chain links TRBV5-1 to TRBJ2-5; 7 nucleotides line up with TRBD2. CDR1 SGHRS and CDR2 YFSETQ come from the germline V gene. After removal of 0 bases from V and 5 bases from J, the junction contained 7 bases not matched to a gene. The CDR3 length is 15 residues. The DNA for the CDR3 is TGCGCCAGCAGCTTGGCGGCGGGGGTTGGGGAGACCCAGTACTTC. Protein: CASSLAAGVGETQYF.

V usage is TRBV24-1 and J usage is TRBJ2-7; possible D gene TRBD2, 5 bases. Germline CDR1 is KGHDR and CDR2 is SFDVKD. The V gene lost 9 bases and the J gene lost 3 bases, with 17 bases spanning the gap. The CDR3 totals 14 residues. The CDR3 protein is CATESPNRGYEQYF. CDR3 nucleotide sequence: TGTGCCACCGAATCACCGAATCGGGGCTACGAGCAGTACTTC.

The chain employs TRBV6-5 and TRBJ1-3; no clear D. The germline V gene encodes CDR1 MNHEY and CDR2 SVGAGI. The CDR3 is made up of 15 amino acids. The germline V and J ends were trimmed by 5 bases and 4 bases, with 15 bases remaining between them. The CDR3: CASSRRRSVGNTIYF. CDR3 DNA sequence: TGTGCCAGCAGTCGGAGGAGAAGCGTAGGAAACACCATATATTTT.